The 25 T cell receptor beta chains below come from one sample, sequenced in a study of beta chain bispecific antibodies for T cell cancers. Whole-study findings and limits: Normal T cells contributed less of the targeted TRBV signal than the leukemia cells did. The TRBV12-3 share of total TRBV signal fell approximately 99% after anti-TRBV12 rather than anti-CD19 exposure.

Their cognate antigens are unknown. T cells were expanded from blood mononuclear cells for about 3 days with anti-CD3 OKT3 or CD3/CD28 beads. From the 5' RACE reads, TCRdb called clonotypes with MiXCR, one entry per CDR3 protein. The data hold 20,000 to 25,000 distinct CDR3 sequences, with 2% to 2.5% observed a single time. The source was healthy donor T cells cultured with leukemia cells, collected from a culture containing a bispecific antibody targeting TCR Vbeta12. These receptors were obtained from a human donor in good health. Some clones in this sample may be carry-over from other donors' samples.

This clonotype was recorded many times. The chain has TRBV6-6 and TRBJ1-5; the D gene is possibly TRBD1 (5 bases). The V gene lost 6 bases and the J gene lost 1 base, with 22 bases spanning the gap. Germline values: CDR1 MNHNY, CDR2 SVGAGI (reference sequence). The CDR3 is made up of 18 amino acids. The CDR3 nucleotides are TGTGCCAGCAGGGGTGAAGGGGCCCCTTCGAGGAGCAATCAGCCCCAGCATTTT. Protein sequence: CASRGEGAPSRSNQPQHF.

This clonotype was seen a handful of times. The rearrangement links TRBV4-1 to TRBJ2-3; TRBD2 aligns across 11 bases. Germline trimming cut 1 base from V and 7 bases from J; bases unmatched to any gene: 7. Germline assignment: CDR1 MGHRA and CDR2 YSYEKL. The CDR3 loop spans 16 amino acids. This CDR3 reads CASSQGLSGGVYTQYF. The CDR3 DNA follows: TGCGCCAGCAGCCAAGGTCTTAGCGGGGGGGTATATACGCAGTATTTT.

This clonotype was counted at least ten times. This chain joins TRBV21-1 and TRBJ1-2; the listed D gene, TRBD1, was not tested against the DNA. TRBV21-1 is deemed a pseudogene. This CDR3 is built from 15 residues. CDR3 coding DNA: TGTGCCAGCAGCACCGGGACAGGGGGCGGCTATGGCTACACCTTC. It translates to CASSTGTGGGYGYTF.

This clonotype was detected many times. This chain connects TRBV6-5 to TRBJ1-2; 9 bases line up with TRBD1. The V gene's germline CDR1 is MNHEY and CDR2 SVGAGI. This CDR3 comprises 15 residues. J lost 2 bases, V lost 7 bases, and 8 bases had no gene match. CDR3 sequence: CASTLYGTGNYGYTF. The CDR3 bases are TGTGCCAGCACCCTATACGGGACAGGGAACTATGGCTACACCTTC.

By frequency in the sample, this clonotype is large. The chain combines TRBV5-1 with TRBJ2-7, with D uncertain. The CDR3 consists of 13 residues. CDR1 and CDR2 (germline): SGHRS, YFSETQ. V was trimmed by 4 bases and J by 1 base, leaving 9 bases between them. CDR3 DNA sequence: TGCGCCAGCAGCCCGACTGAATCCTACGAGCAGTACTTC. Translated: CASSPTESYEQYF.

There are many counts of this clonotype. The chain employs TRBV5-3 and TRBJ1-3; TRBD1 is a possible D gene (5 bases). TRBV5-3 is assigned to the ORF class and has an uncertain function. V shed 8 bases and J shed 1 base, with 16 bases lying between them. CDR3 length: 15 residues. The CDR3 coding sequence is TGTGCCAGGAGGGACGGGGATGGGTCTGGAAACACCATATATTTT. This codes for CARRDGDGSGNTIYF.

This clonotype was detected ten times or more. This sequence joins TRBV5-5 and TRBJ1-1, with D unresolved. CDR3 length: 14 amino acids. Germline CDR1 is SGHKS and CDR2 is YYEKEE (reference sequence). The ends were cut back, 2 bases at V and 5 bases at J, with 13 bases in the middle. CDR3 bases: TGTGCCAGCAGCTTCGCGTCCGGGTGGACTGAAGCTTTCTTT. It is translated as CASSFASGWTEAFF.

This clonotype was seen at least ten times. The J gene is TRBJ1-5, the V gene TRBV19, with 9 nucleotides matching TRBD1. V dropped 8 bases and J dropped 5; count of bases not matched to a gene: 4. Germline CDR1 and CDR2: LNHDA and SQIVND (reference sequence). The CDR3 covers 13 residues. DNA for the CDR3: TGTGCCAGTGGACAGGGGACGTATCAGCCCCAGCATTTT. This translates into CASGQGTYQPQHF.

In its sample, this clonotype was seen many times. The chain recombines TRBV6-6 with TRBJ2-6; D is unclear. The CDR3 contains 12 residues. Looked up from germline, CDR1 is MNHNY and CDR2 is SVGAGI (reference sequence). Trimming pared 10 bases from V and 4 bases from J, leaving 8 bases between. As DNA, the CDR3 is TGTGCCACCTCCCCAGGGGCCAACGTCCTGACTTTC. Translating it yields CATSPGANVLTF.

Many counts were recorded for this clonotype. The chain recombines TRBV5-1 with TRBJ2-2; D gene unclear. This CDR3 comprises 12 residues. V lost 2 bases and J 3 bases, leaving 2 bases between the germline ends. Germline-derived CDR1 and CDR2 are SGHRS and YFSETQ. DNA of the CDR3: TGCGCCAGCAGCTTTCACACCGGGGAGCTGTTTTTT. Its translation: CASSFHTGELFF.

The table lists this clonotype with many counts. V gene TRBV5-1 combines with J gene TRBJ1-3; D unresolved. Germline assignment: CDR1 SGHRS and CDR2 YFSETQ. The CDR3 runs 14 residues. Trimming left V 3 bases short and J 0 bases short, with 7 bases between. The CDR3 region is CASSSTSSGNTIYF. The CDR3 nucleotides read TGCGCCAGCAGCTCGACCAGCTCTGGAAACACCATATATTTT.

The V gene is TRBV7-9, the J gene TRBJ2-3; TRBD2 aligns across 7 bases. Germline V CDR1 and CDR2: SEHNR, FQNEAQ (reference sequence). With 5 bases clipped from V and 5 bases from J, the junction kept 7 bases outside the gene matches. The CDR3 covers 14 residues. CDR3 nucleotide sequence: TGTGCCAGCAGCATAGACGGGGGGAGAGATACGCAGTATTTT. This gives the protein CASSIDGGRDTQYF. Together with reference TRBV7-9 and TRBJ2-3, the CDR3 gives the full variable domain: DTGVSQNPRHKITKRGQNVTFRCDPISEHNRLYWYRQTLGQGPEFLTYFQNEAQLEKSRLLSDRFSAERPKGSFSTLEIQRTEQGDSAMYLCASSIDGGRDTQYFGPGTRLTVL.

This clonotype was seen at least ten times. This chain uses TRBV6-1 with TRBJ2-1, with TRBD2 identical over 8 bases. Germline CDR1 is MNHNS and CDR2 is SASEGT. Losses at the gene ends were 8 bases for V and 0 bases for J; bases not matched to a gene: 6. The CDR3 totals 15 residues. The CDR3 bases are TGTGCCAGCGTATACGGGACTAGCTCCTACAATGAGCAGTTCTTC. It codes for CASVYGTSSYNEQFF.

Ten or more counts support this clonotype. The gene calls are TRBV21-1 and TRBJ2-5. TRBV21-1 is a listed pseudogene. This CDR3 comprises 14 residues. CDR3 amino acids: CASSKDGREETQYF. DNA of the CDR3: TGTGCCAGCAGCAAGGATGGTAGGGAAGAGACCCAGTACTTC.

This clonotype was counted ten times or more. J is TRBJ1-4 and V is TRBV18, with 9 nucleotides matching TRBD1. Trimming cost V 3 bases and J 8 bases; bases outside gene matches: 4. Germline V gene data show CDR1 as KGHSH and CDR2 as LQKENI. The CDR3 sequence is 14 residues long. The CDR3 sequence is CASSPGQGIEKLFF. The CDR3 coding sequence is TGTGCCAGCTCACCGGGACAGGGAATAGAAAAACTGTTTTTT.

There are many counts of this clonotype. The chain couples TRBV6-5 to TRBJ2-3, with 7 bases aligning to TRBD1. V was clipped by 6 bases and J by 5 bases; unmatched bases: 8. Germline V gives CDR1 MNHEY, CDR2 SVGAGI. The CDR3 runs 14 residues. This chain's CDR3 is CASSLGQEVDTQYF. The CDR3 DNA reads as TGTGCCAGCAGCCTAGGACAGGAGGTAGATACGCAGTATTTT.

This clonotype was counted many times. The chain recombines TRBV28 with TRBJ2-2; D ambiguous. Germline CDR1 is MDHEN and CDR2 is SYDVKM. The V gene lost 3 bases and the J gene lost 3 bases, with 2 bases spanning the gap. The CDR3 runs to 12 residues. CDR3 coding DNA: TGTGCCAGCAGTTTTGACACCGGGGAGCTGTTTTTT. It encodes CASSFDTGELFF.

This clonotype was seen repeatedly, ten times or more. V usage is TRBV21-1 and J usage is TRBJ1-4; whether TRBD1, the table's D call, matches the DNA was not checked. TRBV21-1 is a pseudogene locus. The CDR3 covers 16 residues. The CDR3 DNA reads TGTGCCAGCAGCAAAGAAGCGCCAGCCGAAAATGAAAAACTGTTTTTT. It specifies CASSKEAPAENEKLFF.

This clonotype was detected many times. The rearrangement links TRBV13 to TRBJ2-2, with a weak D call TRBD1 (7 bases). Per the germline V gene, CDR1 is PRHDT and CDR2 is FYEKMQ (reference sequence). The V end lost 5 bases, the J end lost 5 bases, and 18 bases lay between the germline ends. The CDR3 sequence is 16 residues long. The CDR3 DNA reads TGTGCCAGCAGCGGACAGGTTGGCGGAGGGACCGGGGAGCTGTTTTTT. Protein: CASSGQVGGGTGELFF.

This clonotype was seen many times. The V and J genes are TRBV28 and TRBJ2-5; no clear D. CDR1 is MDHEN and CDR2 is SYDVKM in the germline V gene. V shed 5 bases and J shed 4 bases, with 17 bases lying between them. The CDR3 sequence is 15 residues long. The CDR3 sequence is CASSLGRHTGETQYF. CDR3 nucleotide sequence: TGTGCCAGCAGTCTCGGACGACACACGGGAGAGACCCAGTACTTC.

This clonotype was recorded at least ten times. This chain connects TRBV5-1 to TRBJ2-7, with D unresolved. CDR1 is SGHRS, CDR2 YFSETQ, per germline. Between the trimmed V and J ends, which lost 4 bases and 6 bases, there was a span of 20 bases. This CDR3 comprises 15 residues. The CDR3 loop reads CASSPNSGALSEQYF. DNA of the CDR3: TGCGCCAGCAGCCCCAATTCCGGAGCCCTCTCCGAGCAGTACTTC.

This clonotype was detected ten times or more. The chain carries TRBV7-9 and TRBJ2-1; D gene ambiguous. CDR3 length equals 12 residues. The germline CDR1 and CDR2 sequences are SEHNR and FQNEAQ (reference sequence). The germline V and J ends were trimmed by 3 bases and 4 bases, with 4 bases remaining between them. The CDR3 protein is CASSLYYNEQFF. The DNA for the CDR3 is TGTGCCAGCAGCTTGTATTACAATGAGCAGTTCTTC. The complete variable domain, with remaining parts taken from reference TRBV7-9 and TRBJ2-1, reads DTGVSQNPRHKITKRGQNVTFRCDPISEHNRLYWYRQTLGQGPEFLTYFQNEAQLEKSRLLSDRFSAERPKGSFSTLEIQRTEQGDSAMYLCASSLYYNEQFFGPGTRLTVL.

Ten or more counts support this clonotype. The V gene is TRBV15, the J gene TRBJ1-5, with D maybe TRBD1 (6 bases). Germline V CDR1 and CDR2: LNHNV, YYDKDF (reference sequence). The CDR3 is 16 residues long. Trimming removed 1 base from V and 5 bases from J, with 15 bases in between. CDR3 amino acids: CATSRVPGAGDQPQHF. In DNA form, the CDR3 reads TGTGCCACCAGCAGAGTCCCAGGGGCAGGGGATCAGCCCCAGCATTTT.

This clonotype was picked up many times. This chain connects TRBV20-1 to TRBJ2-3; a possible D gene is TRBD2 (5 bases). The CDR3 totals 13 residues. V was clipped by 6 bases and J by 2 bases, with 12 bases between them. Germline V gene sequence: CDR1 DFQATT, CDR2 SNEGSKA (reference sequence). CDR3 loop: CSAPGSYTDTQYF. The DNA of the CDR3 is TGCAGTGCCCCGGGGAGTTACACAGATACGCAGTATTTT.

This clonotype occurred many times. The V gene is TRBV20-1, the J gene TRBJ1-2; TRBD1 agrees at 7 bases. Germline V gives CDR1 DFQATT, CDR2 SNEGSKA (reference sequence). The CDR3 spans 13 residues. J was trimmed by 6 bases and V by 6 bases; bases with no gene match: 10. The CDR3: CSARFEGANGYTF. The CDR3 nucleotides read TGCAGTGCCCGATTTGAGGGGGCCAATGGCTACACCTTC.